These 16 T cell receptor beta chains were all obtained from the same sample, sequenced in a study of T cells after yellow fever vaccination. Each CDR3 protein is one row after TCRdb ran MiXCR on the 5' RACE reads. The table has 200,000 to 300,000 distinct CDR3 sequences, roughly 6.2% seen once; the top ten hold roughly 1%. This sample comprised CD4+ T cells sorted from PBMCs, obtained on the day of the yellow fever booster vaccination. The source is a man aged 25-40 years who received the YFV17D yellow fever vaccine.

V and J are TRBV20-1 and TRBJ2-2, with TRBD1 matching 7 bases. V was clipped by 6 bases and J by 1 base; unmatched bases: 14. Germline-derived CDR1 and CDR2 are DFQATT and SNEGSKA (reference sequence). The CDR3 is 17 residues long. In DNA, the CDR3 is TGCAGTGCCCCCAGGGAAGGGGGCTTAAGGAACACCGGGGAGCTGTTTTTT. Its translation: CSAPREGGLRNTGELFF.

A few counts support this clonotype. The chain joins TRBV18 to TRBJ2-1; TRBD2 agrees at 11 bases. In germline, CDR1 is KGHSH, CDR2 LQKENI. The CDR3 is 15 amino acids. The V segment lost 5 bases and the J segment 5 bases; nucleotides outside the gene matches: 5. DNA of the CDR3: TGTGCCAGCTCATCGCCGGGACTAGCGGACAATGAGCAGTTCTTC. Encoded protein: CASSSPGLADNEQFF.

The gene calls are TRBV5-1 and TRBJ2-2; D remains ambiguous. CDR1 and CDR2 from the germline V gene are SGHRS and YFSETQ. The CDR3 loop spans 15 amino acids. The V and J ends lost 6 bases and 0 bases respectively, with 12 bases between them. DNA of the CDR3: TGCGCCAGCACCGGACGCCTCGCGAACACCGGGGAGCTGTTTTTT. This translates into CASTGRLANTGELFF.

A few counts support this clonotype. The chain employs TRBV4-2 and TRBJ2-7, with 8 bases matching TRBD2. The trim removed 0 bases at V and 6 bases at J, leaving 7 bases unmatched. The CDR3 consists of 15 residues. Germline assignment: CDR1 LGHNA and CDR2 YNFKEQ. This CDR3 is CASSQESGGGGEQYF. In DNA, the CDR3 is TGTGCCAGCAGCCAAGAAAGCGGGGGAGGGGGCGAGCAGTACTTC.

The V and J genes are TRBV7-9 and TRBJ2-7; no clear D. Trimming stripped 0 bases from V and 5 bases from J, with 11 bases between. This CDR3 region has 14 residues. Germline values: CDR1 SEHNR, CDR2 FQNEAQ (reference sequence). For the CDR3, the DNA is TGTGCCAGCAGCTTAGCCGGCGCCAAGCACGAGCAGTACTTC. Translation: CASSLAGAKHEQYF.

This clonotype has a handful of counts. The chain recombines TRBV29-1 with TRBJ1-5; tentative D call: TRBD1 (5 bases). The CDR3 length is 15 residues. The germline V gene has CDR1 SQVTM and CDR2 ANQGSEA. Trimming took off 2 bases at V and 4 bases at J, with 15 bases between the two ends. The CDR3 DNA sequence: TGCAGCGTTGAAATACAAGGGGAAAAGAATCAGCCCCAGCATTTT. Amino acid sequence: CSVEIQGEKNQPQHF.

This clonotype was seen ten or more times. Here the CDR3 reads CASSQLGGGGDTQYF. CDR3 DNA: TGTGCCAGCAGTCAGTTGGGGGGAGGCGGAGATACGCAGTATTTT. The chain recombines TRBV21-1 with TRBJ2-3; TRBD2 is taken as the D call from the table, unchecked against the DNA. TRBV21-1 is noted as a pseudogene. CDR3 size: 15 residues.

This clonotype was seen a few times. A read error is possible here, since a much larger clone lies one base away. The rearrangement uses TRBV20-1 and TRBJ2-7, with TRBD2 matching 11 bases. The germline gives CDR1 DFQATT, CDR2 SNEGSKA (reference sequence). The J segment lost 6 bases and the V segment lost 0 bases, leaving 7 bases of the junction unmatched. The CDR3 consists of 15 residues. CDR3 in DNA: TGCAGTGCTAGAGAACCTAGCGGGAGGTCTAGCGAGCAGTACTTC. Protein sequence: CSAREPSGRSSEQYF.

There are many counts of this clonotype. The genes are TRBV3-1 and TRBJ2-1; D call uncertain. The V and J ends lost 0 bases and 9 bases respectively, with 15 bases between them. Per the germline V gene, CDR1 is LGHDT and CDR2 is YNNKEL (reference sequence). The CDR3 is made up of 15 amino acids. CDR3 in amino acids: CASSQEDPARREQFF. The CDR3 DNA reads TGTGCCAGCAGCCAAGAGGATCCCGCGAGGCGTGAGCAGTTCTTC.

This clonotype was seen more than once but under ten times. The J gene is TRBJ2-7, the V gene TRBV2; D remains unclear. Germline-derived CDR1 and CDR2 are SNHLY and FYNNEI. The CDR3 covers 15 residues. The ends were cut back, 2 bases at V and 0 bases at J, with 11 bases in the middle. CDR3 DNA sequence: TGTGCCAGCAGTGAAACCGGGTGGAGCTCCTACGAGCAGTACTTC. Translating gives CASSETGWSSYEQYF. Supplemented by reference TRBV2 and TRBJ2-7, the full variable domain reads EPEVTQTPSHQVTQMGQEVILRCVPISNHLYFYWYRQILGQKVEFLVSFYNNEISEKSEIFDDQFSVERPDGSNFTLKIRSTKLEDSAMYFCASSETGWSSYEQYFGPGTRLTVT.

This clonotype has just a few counts. V gene TRBV10-2 combines with J gene TRBJ2-1; D possibly uses TRBD1 or TRBD2 (5 bases each). CDR3 length: 14 residues. Trimming removed 6 bases from V and 5 bases from J, with 14 bases in between. CDR1 and CDR2 from the germline V gene are WSHSY and SAAADI. The CDR3 here is CASRNRDLDNEQFF. Here the CDR3 DNA reads TGCGCCAGCAGAAATAGGGACCTCGACAATGAGCAGTTCTTC.

J is TRBJ2-1 and V is TRBV12-3 or TRBV12-4; no reliable D call. V was pared by 7 bases and J by 9 bases, with 10 bases between. The CDR3 consists of 11 residues. Here the CDR3 reads CASNYVGEQFF. CDR3 sequence (DNA): TGTGCCAGCAACTACGTAGGTGAGCAGTTCTTC.

This clonotype was counted between two and nine times. The rearrangement uses TRBV5-1 and TRBJ2-3; 8 nucleotides agree with TRBD1. Losses at the gene ends were 0 bases for V and 5 bases for J; bases not matched to a gene: 11. The CDR3 totals 17 residues. Germline CDR1 and CDR2: SGHRS and YFSETQ. CDR3 amino acids: CASSLALTGAAGDTQYF. The CDR3, as DNA: TGCGCCAGCAGCTTGGCATTGACAGGGGCCGCGGGAGATACGCAGTATTTT.

This clonotype was counted many times. The chain employs TRBV20-1 and TRBJ2-7, with TRBD2 matching 12 bases. V trimming: 8 bases; J trimming: 3 bases; junction bases outside the gene matches: 8. Per germline, CDR1 DFQATT and CDR2 SNEGSKA (reference sequence). The CDR3 has 14 amino acids. CDR3 sequence (DNA): TGCAGTTCCTCGACTAGCGGGAGTATCTACGAGCAGTACTTC. Translation: CSSSTSGSIYEQYF.

This clonotype was counted only a few times. The rearrangement links TRBV5-1 to TRBJ2-6, with TRBD2 identical over 11 bases. There are 18 residues in the CDR3. Germline CDR1 and CDR2: SGHRS and YFSETQ. V was clipped by 0 bases and J by 2 bases; unmatched bases: 4. The CDR3 protein is CASSLELAGGPGANVLTF. The CDR3 DNA follows: TGCGCCAGCAGCTTGGAGTTAGCGGGAGGGCCTGGGGCCAACGTCCTGACTTTC.

This chain joins TRBV5-4 and TRBJ2-7; 10 bases are shared with TRBD1. Looked up from germline, CDR1 is SGHNT and CDR2 is YYREEE (reference sequence). Trimming cost V 1 base and J 3 bases; bases outside gene matches: 4. This CDR3 is 15 amino acids long. The CDR3 protein is CASSLSRTGGYEQYF. The CDR3, as DNA: TGTGCCAGCAGCTTGAGCAGGACAGGGGGCTACGAGCAGTACTTC.